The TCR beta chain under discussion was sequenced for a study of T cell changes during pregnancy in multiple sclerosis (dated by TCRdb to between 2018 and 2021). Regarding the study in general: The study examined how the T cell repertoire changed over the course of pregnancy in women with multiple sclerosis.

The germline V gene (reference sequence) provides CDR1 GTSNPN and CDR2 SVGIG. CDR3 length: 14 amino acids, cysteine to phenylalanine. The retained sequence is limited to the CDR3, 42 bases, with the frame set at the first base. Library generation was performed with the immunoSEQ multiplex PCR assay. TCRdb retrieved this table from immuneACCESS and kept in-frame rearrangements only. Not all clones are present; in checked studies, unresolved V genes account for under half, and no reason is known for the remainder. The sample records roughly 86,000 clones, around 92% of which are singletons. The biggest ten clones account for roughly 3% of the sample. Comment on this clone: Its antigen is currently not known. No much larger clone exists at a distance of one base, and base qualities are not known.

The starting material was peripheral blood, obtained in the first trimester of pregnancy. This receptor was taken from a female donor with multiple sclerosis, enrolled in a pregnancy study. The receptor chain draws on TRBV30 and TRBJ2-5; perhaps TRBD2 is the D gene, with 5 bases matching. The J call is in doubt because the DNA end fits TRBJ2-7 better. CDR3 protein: CAWSGPAGSYEQYF. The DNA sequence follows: TGTGCCTGGAGTGGACCCGCGGGCTCCTACGAGCAGTACTTC.